Shown below are 13 T cell receptor beta chains from a single sample sequenced in a study of T cells in Graves' hyperthyroidism and ophthalmopathy. Amplification targeted TCR beta CDR3 regions from RNA transcripts. The TCR CDR3 was amplified in a first-round RT-PCR using the HTBI primer set. Each CDR3 protein is one row after TCRdb ran MiXCR on the multiplex PCR reads. Of approximately 700,000 distinct CDR3 sequences listed, less than 45% are singletons. Sequencing was performed on peripheral blood or thyroid tissue (not recorded which). The receptors originated from an adult man with Graves' disease, either hyperthyroidism or ophthalmopathy (not recorded which).

The chain links TRBV20-1 to TRBJ1-2, with D hard to call. The CDR3 has 15 amino acids. V lost 0 bases and J 3 bases, leaving 14 bases between the germline ends. CDR1 and CDR2 from the germline V gene are DFQATT and SNEGSKA (reference sequence). The CDR3 DNA is TGCAGTGCTAGAGACCCTCGGCATAGGGACTATGGCTACACCTTC. Its protein is CSARDPRHRDYGYTF.

The gene calls are TRBV7-9 and TRBJ1-6, with D possibly matching TRBD1 (6 bases). V was shortened by 3 bases and J by 6 bases, with 15 bases between the two germline ends. CDR1 and CDR2 from the germline V gene are SEHNR and FQNEAQ (reference sequence). This CDR3 has 16 amino acids. CDR3 DNA sequence: TGTGCCAGCAGCTTTGAGGGAGGGGACATTAATTCACCCCTCCACTTT. The encoded protein is CASSFEGGDINSPLHF.

The chain recombines TRBV24-1 with TRBJ2-6, with TRBD1 matching over 7 bases. The CDR3 is made up of 13 amino acids. Germline V gene sequence: CDR1 KGHDR, CDR2 SFDVKD. With 11 bases clipped from V and 11 bases from J, the junction kept 11 bases outside the gene matches. The CDR3 DNA is TGTGCCAGCAGCCTACAGGGGACCTACGTCCTGACTTTC. Its translation: CASSLQGTYVLTF.

This chain links TRBV29-1 with TRBJ2-7; D is perhaps TRBD1 (5 bases). There are 13 residues in the CDR3. Looked up from germline, CDR1 is SQVTM and CDR2 is ANQGSEA. V was cut by 8 bases and J by 2 bases, with 16 bases left in between. The CDR3: CSSPSSTAYEQYF. The DNA of the CDR3 is TGCAGCTCACCATCATCGACAGCCTACGAGCAGTACTTC.

This sequence joins TRBV29-1 and TRBJ2-7; D might be TRBD1 (7 bases). Trimming left V 6 bases short and J 0 bases short, with 12 bases between. CDR1 and CDR2 (germline): SQVTM, ANQGSEA. This CDR3 is built from 13 residues. CDR3 DNA sequence: TGCAGCGTGTCCCAGGGGGGCTCCTACGAGCAGTACTTC. This codes for CSVSQGGSYEQYF.

This rearrangement joins TRBV29-1 to TRBJ1-1; the D is unclear. Germline V gives CDR1 SQVTM, CDR2 ANQGSEA. Trimming cost V 8 bases and J 5 bases, with 24 bases left between them. The CDR3 is made up of 15 amino acids. CDR3: CSSLRSPGGWTEAFF. CDR3 DNA: TGCAGCAGTTTACGGAGTCCTGGAGGGTGGACTGAAGCTTTCTTT.

The J gene is TRBJ2-2, the V gene TRBV12-3 or TRBV12-4; no clear D gene. The CDR3 loop spans 13 amino acids. V was clipped by 4 bases and J by 6 bases, with 9 bases between them. CDR3 loop: CASSYSGPGELFF. CDR3 nucleotides: TGTGCCAGCAGTTACTCGGGTCCCGGGGAGCTGTTTTTT.

This clonotype came up once. This chain links TRBV11-2 with TRBJ2-7, with a weak D call TRBD1 (5 bases). The CDR3 totals 13 residues. Germline V gene data show CDR1 as SGHAT and CDR2 as FQNNGV. Trimming left V 8 bases short and J 3 bases short, with 14 bases between. CDR3: CASPRVKGYEQYF. CDR3 sequence (DNA): TGTGCCAGCCCCAGGGTTAAAGGCTACGAGCAGTACTTC.

The chain joins TRBV7-2 to TRBJ1-6; 7 nucleotides align to TRBD1. Germline-derived CDR1 and CDR2 are SGHTA and FQGNSA. The CDR3 extends over 16 amino acids. Trimming at V came to 5 bases and at J to 4 bases, leaving 8 bases not matched to a gene. In nucleotides, the CDR3 is TGTGCCAGCAGCCAACAAAGGGGACAGTATAATTCACCCCTCCACTTT. This translates into CASSQQRGQYNSPLHF.

In its sample, this clonotype was seen a few times. The chain joins TRBV4-1 to TRBJ1-4, with TRBD1 matching 9 bases. The CDR3 sequence is 13 residues long. V shed 0 bases and J 12 bases; nucleotides not matched to a gene: 2. Germline assignment: CDR1 MGHRA and CDR2 YSYEKL. The CDR3 here is CASSQDGTGQLFF. The CDR3 DNA reads as TGCGCCAGCAGCCAAGATGGGACAGGGCAACTGTTTTTT.

Regarding this clonotype: One base away lies a much larger clone, so this may be a sequencing read error. J is TRBJ1-1 and V is TRBV7-2, with no clear D. CDR3 length: 14 residues. Trimming took 2 bases from V and 4 from J, leaving 11 bases between them. Germline CDR1 reads SGHTA; CDR2 reads FQGNSA. CDR3 amino acids: CASSLRGPITEAFF. As DNA, the CDR3 is TGTGCCAGCAGCTTAAGAGGCCCGATCACTGAAGCTTTCTTT. The complete variable domain, with remaining parts taken from reference TRBV7-2 and TRBJ1-1, reads GAGVSQSPSNKVTEKGKDVELRCDPISGHTALYWYRQSLGQGLEFLIYFQGNSAPDKSGLPSDRFSAERTGGSVSTLTIQRTQQEDSAVYLCASSLRGPITEAFFGQGTRLTVV.

Only a few counts were recorded for this clonotype. The CDR3 loop reads CASSGDTPEAFF. CDR3 nucleotide sequence: TGTGCCAGCAGTGGGGACACCCCTGAAGCTTTCTTT. The chain combines TRBV2 with TRBJ1-1, with D perhaps TRBD1 (6 bases). V lost 4 bases and J lost 6, with 9 bases in between. CDR3 length: 12 amino acids. Germline V gene lookup returns CDR1 SNHLY and CDR2 FYNNEI.

This chain joins TRBV11-2 and TRBJ2-7, with a tentative D call TRBD2 (5 bases). Trimming took off 6 bases at V and 3 bases at J, with 12 bases between the two ends. This CDR3 comprises 13 residues. In germline, CDR1 is SGHAT, CDR2 FQNNGV. DNA for the CDR3: TGTGCCAGCAGGCCCGGGGAAGGCTACGAGCAGTACTTC. Translating it yields CASRPGEGYEQYF.